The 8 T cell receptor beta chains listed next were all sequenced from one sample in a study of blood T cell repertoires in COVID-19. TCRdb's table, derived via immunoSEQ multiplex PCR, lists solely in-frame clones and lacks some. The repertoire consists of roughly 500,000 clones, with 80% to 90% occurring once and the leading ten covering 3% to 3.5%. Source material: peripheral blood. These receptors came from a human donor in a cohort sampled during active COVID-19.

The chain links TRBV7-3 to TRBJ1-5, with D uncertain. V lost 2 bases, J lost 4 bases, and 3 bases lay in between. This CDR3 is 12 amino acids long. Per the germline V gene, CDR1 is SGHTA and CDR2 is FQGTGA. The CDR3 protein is CASSLPNQPQHF. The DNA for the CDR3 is TGTGCCAGCAGCTTACCGAATCAGCCCCAGCATTTT.

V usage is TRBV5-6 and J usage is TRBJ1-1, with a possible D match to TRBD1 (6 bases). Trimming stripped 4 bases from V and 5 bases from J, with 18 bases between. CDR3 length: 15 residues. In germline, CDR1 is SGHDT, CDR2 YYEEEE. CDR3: CASSPFAGEGTEAFF. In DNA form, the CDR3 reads TGTGCCAGCAGCCCCTTCGCAGGGGAGGGTACTGAAGCTTTCTTT.

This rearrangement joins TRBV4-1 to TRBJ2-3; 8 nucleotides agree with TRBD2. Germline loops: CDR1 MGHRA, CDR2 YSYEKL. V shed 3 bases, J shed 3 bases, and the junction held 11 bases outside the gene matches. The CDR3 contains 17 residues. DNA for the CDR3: TGCGCCAGCAGCCAGGGTCTGACTAGCGCCACGACAGATACGCAGTATTTT. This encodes CASSQGLTSATTDTQYF.

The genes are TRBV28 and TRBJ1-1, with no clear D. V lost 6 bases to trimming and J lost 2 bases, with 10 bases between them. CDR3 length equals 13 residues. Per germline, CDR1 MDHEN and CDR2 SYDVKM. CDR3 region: CASSLSDNTEAFF. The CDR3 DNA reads TGTGCCAGCAGCCTAAGCGATAACACTGAAGCTTTCTTT.

The CDR3 loop reads CSGNRGGTGELFF. In DNA form, the CDR3 reads TGCAGCGGCAACAGGGGCGGAACCGGGGAGCTGTTTTTT. The J gene is TRBJ2-2, the V gene TRBV29-1; 7 bases match TRBD1. The ends lost 7 bases at V and 5 bases at J; junction bases unmatched: 7. Per the germline V gene, CDR1 is SQVTM and CDR2 is ANQGSEA. The CDR3 sequence is 13 residues long.

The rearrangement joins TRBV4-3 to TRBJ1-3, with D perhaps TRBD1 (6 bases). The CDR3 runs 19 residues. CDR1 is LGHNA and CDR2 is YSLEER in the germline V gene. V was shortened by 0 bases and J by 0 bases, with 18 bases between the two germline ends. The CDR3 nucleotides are TGCGCCAGCAGCCAAGATAGGGCAGGGGCCCTCTTCTCTGGAAACACCATATATTTT. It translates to CASSQDRAGALFSGNTIYF.

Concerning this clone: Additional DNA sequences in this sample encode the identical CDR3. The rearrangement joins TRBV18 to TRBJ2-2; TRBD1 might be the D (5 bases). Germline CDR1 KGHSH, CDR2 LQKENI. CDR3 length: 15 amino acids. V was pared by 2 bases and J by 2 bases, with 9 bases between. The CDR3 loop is CASSPTGPNTGELFF. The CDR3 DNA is TGTGCCAGCTCACCAACAGGCCCAAACACCGGGGAGCTGTTTTTT.

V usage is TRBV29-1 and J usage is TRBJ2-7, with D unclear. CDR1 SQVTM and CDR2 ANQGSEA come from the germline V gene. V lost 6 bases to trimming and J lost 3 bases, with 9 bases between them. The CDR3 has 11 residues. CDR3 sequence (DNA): TGCAGCGTCGGTAATGGCTACGAGCAGTACTTC. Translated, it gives CSVGNGYEQYF.